Listed below are T cell receptor beta chains from one sample, sequenced in a study of T cells in Graves' hyperthyroidism and ophthalmopathy. TCRdb re-called the multiplex PCR reads through MiXCR, storing one row per CDR3 protein. Of about 640,000 distinct CDR3 sequences in the sample, 20% were seen once. What was sequenced was blood. The receptors come from a man aged 25-45 years with Graves' ophthalmopathy. The CDR3 runs from the conserved cysteine through the conserved F or W. The D gene is left open where the match is weak. Rows may omit the clone size; those that give it use once, few, many or a size class.

>few|TRBJ2-3|TRBV28|TRBD2
CASSFPGLAGADTQYF
TGTGCCAGCAGTTTCCCCGGACTAGCGGGGGCAGATACGCAGTATTTT
>.|TRBJ2-2|TRBV7-2|TRBD2
CASSLSGVAGNTGELFF
TGTGCCAGCAGCCTATCCGGGGTAGCGGGAAACACCGGGGAGCTGTTTTTT
>few|TRBJ1-5|TRBV29-1|.
CSVGGGGKEQPQHF
TGCAGCGTTGGAGGGGGGGGAAAGGAACAGCCCCAGCATTTT
>few|TRBJ2-7|TRBV20-1|TRBD2
CSARSSSGSWYEQYF
TGCAGTGCTAGATCCTCTAGCGGGAGCTGGTACGAGCAGTACTTC
>many|TRBJ1-1|TRBV2|.
CASSESLRREAFF
TGTGCCAGCAGTGAAAGCCTGCGACGCGAAGCTTTCTTT
>many|TRBJ2-7|TRBV20-1|TRBD2
CSARDPAGVQDEQYF
TGCAGTGCTAGAGATCCCGCGGGAGTTCAGGACGAGCAGTACTTC
>.|TRBJ2-3|TRBV12-3/TRBV12-4|.
CASSVSGVGTDTQYF
TGTGCCAGCAGCGTGTCAGGGGTCGGGACAGATACGCAGTATTTT
>.|TRBJ1-4|TRBV27|.
CASSLRPTGRNEKLFF
TGTGCCAGCAGTTTACGGCCCACGGGGCGGAATGAAAAACTGTTTTTT
>many|TRBJ2-5|TRBV10-3|TRBD1
CAIGTGAQETQYF
TGTGCCATCGGAACAGGGGCGCAAGAGACCCAGTACTTC
>.|TRBJ2-1|TRBV2|TRBD2
CASLAGVAYNEQFF
TGTGCCAGTCTAGCGGGGGTGGCCTACAATGAGCAGTTCTTC